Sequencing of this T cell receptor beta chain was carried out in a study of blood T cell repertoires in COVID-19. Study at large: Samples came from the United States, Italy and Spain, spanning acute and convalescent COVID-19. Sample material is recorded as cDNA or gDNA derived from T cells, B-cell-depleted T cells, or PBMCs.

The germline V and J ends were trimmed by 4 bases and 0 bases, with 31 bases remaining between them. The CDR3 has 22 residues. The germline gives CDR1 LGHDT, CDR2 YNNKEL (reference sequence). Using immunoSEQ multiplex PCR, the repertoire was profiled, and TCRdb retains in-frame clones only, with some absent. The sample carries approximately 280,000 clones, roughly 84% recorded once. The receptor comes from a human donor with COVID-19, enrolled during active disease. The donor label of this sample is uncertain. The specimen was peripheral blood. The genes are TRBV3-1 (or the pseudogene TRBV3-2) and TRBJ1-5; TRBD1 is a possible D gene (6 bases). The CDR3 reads CASSPAVVSGDFIPHSNQPQHF. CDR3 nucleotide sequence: TGTGCCAGCAGCCCCGCGGTTGTGTCAGGGGATTTCATACCACATAGCAATCAGCCCCAGCATTTT.